This record looks at one TCR beta chain sequence and its context. The authors' processing: Reference gene primer amplification gave estimated nucleated cell counts. Clones were sequenced by immunoSEQ multiplex PCR, and TCRdb holds only the in-frame ones, with some missing. The V and J calls and clone size come from that table; D and trimming were worked out from the DNA. The sample lists about 130,000 clones, roughly 84% seen once, with around 1.4% in the top ten. Germline values: CDR1 LGHDT, CDR2 YNNKEL (reference sequence). The CDR3 spans 15 residues. V was shortened by 1 base and J by 1 base, with 10 bases between the two germline ends. The sample originates from a study of blood T cell repertoires in COVID-19. Whole-study context: The United States, Italy and Spain were the sources of the acute and convalescent COVID-19 samples. T cells, B-cell-depleted T cells, or PBMCs provided the cDNA or gDNA that served as material.

The sequence came from a man between 60 and 75 years old with acute or convalescent COVID-19. The chain joins TRBV3-1 (or the pseudogene TRBV3-2) to TRBJ2-5, with D hard to call. Sequenced: peripheral blood. The CDR3 DNA follows: TGTGCCAGCAGCCAAGTTCCCCCGGTCCAAGAGACCCAGTACTTC. This sequence encodes CASSQVPPVQETQYF.